This T cell receptor beta chain was captured in a study of T cells in Graves' hyperthyroidism and ophthalmopathy. This clonotype was recorded many times. What it binds is not known. Study-level findings and limits: Ophthalmopathy was separated from stable hyperthyroidism by a 13 V-J model. Most thyroid-expanded clonotypes above 0.001 were also found in blood. The model foresaw ophthalmopathy a median around 6.8 months prior to onset.

Authors of the study amplified TCR beta CDR3 regions from RNA transcripts. First-round RT-PCR with HTBI primers amplified the TCR CDR3 region. Each CDR3 protein is one row after TCRdb ran MiXCR on the multiplex PCR reads. The sample lists under 350,000 distinct CDR3 sequences; 15% to 20% were seen once. Those patients with uncontrolled infection, other autoimmune disease, pregnancy or lactation were excluded. In germline, CDR1 is MNHEY, CDR2 SMNVEV (reference sequence). The ends were cut back, 6 bases at V and 1 base at J, with 19 bases in the middle. The CDR3 is 17 amino acids. Specimen: blood. V is TRBV27 and J is TRBJ1-3; tentative D call: TRBD1 (5 bases). This TCR came from a woman between 55 and 75 years old with Graves' ophthalmopathy. CDR3 bases: TGTGCCAGCAGCCCTACTATCGGGGGTCCATCTGGAAACACCATATATTTT. The encoded protein is CASSPTIGGPSGNTIYF.